This passage covers 15 T cell receptor beta chains from one sample sequenced in a study of technical replicates of blood from a few donors. Using immunoSEQ multiplex PCR, the repertoire was profiled, and TCRdb retains in-frame clones only, with some absent. Of about 60,000 clones listed, 85% to 95% are singletons. The source material was PBMCs. The receptors here all came from a human donor in good health. Some clones in this sample may be carry-over from other donors' samples.

V usage is TRBV19 and J usage is TRBJ2-1; TRBD1 matches 8 bases. In germline, CDR1 is LNHDA, CDR2 SQIVND (reference sequence). J was trimmed by 4 bases and V by 0 bases; bases with no gene match: 8. The length of the CDR3 is 17 residues. CDR3 sequence reads: CASSIDRGTGDYNEQFF. DNA of the CDR3: TGTGCCAGTAGTATAGACCGAGGGACAGGAGATTACAATGAGCAGTTCTTC. The full variable domain, completed using reference TRBV19 and TRBJ2-1, is DGGITQSPKYLFRKEGQNVTLSCEQNLNHDAMYWYRQDPGQGLRLIYYSQIVNDFQKGDIAEGYSVSREKKESFPLTVTSAQKNPTAFYLCASSIDRGTGDYNEQFFGPGTRLTVL.

This chain connects TRBV27 to TRBJ2-1; D is unclear. Trimming stripped 3 bases from V and 9 bases from J, with 12 bases between. This CDR3 spans 13 amino acids. The germline CDR1 and CDR2 sequences are MNHEY and SMNVEV (reference sequence). This CDR3 is CASSLSFEAEQFF. For the CDR3, the DNA is TGTGCCAGCAGTTTGTCGTTCGAGGCTGAGCAGTTCTTC.

The V and J genes are TRBV7-3 and TRBJ1-2, with D tentatively TRBD1 (6 bases). The CDR3 has 15 residues. Germline V lookup: CDR1 SGHTA, CDR2 FQGTGA. The V end was cut by 1 base, the J end by 6 bases, with 15 bases between. The CDR3 region is CASSLNSGAVNGYTF. As DNA, the CDR3 is TGTGCCAGCAGCTTAAACTCAGGGGCGGTCAATGGCTACACCTTC.

This chain links TRBV5-6 with TRBJ2-1; 11 bases agree with TRBD2. Germline V gene lookup returns CDR1 SGHDT and CDR2 YYEEEE. CDR3 length equals 18 residues. Trimming took 4 bases from V and 0 from J; bases not matched to a gene: 9. The CDR3 loop is CASSGSLAGASSYNEQFF. DNA of the CDR3: TGTGCCAGCAGCGGGTCACTAGCGGGAGCGAGCTCCTACAATGAGCAGTTCTTC.

J is TRBJ2-5 and V is TRBV27; 7 bases match TRBD2. After removal of 3 bases from V and 5 bases from J, the junction contained 6 bases not matched to a gene. Germline values: CDR1 MNHEY, CDR2 SMNVEV (reference sequence). CDR3 length: 14 residues. The CDR3 nucleotides read TGTGCCAGCAGTTTTGGGGGGGGATGGGAGACCCAGTACTTC. Translated: CASSFGGGWETQYF.

The gene calls are TRBV27 and TRBJ1-2; 8 positions agree with TRBD1. CDR3 length: 13 amino acids. Trimming removed 3 bases from V and 7 bases from J; junction bases left unmatched: 4. Germline V gene sequence: CDR1 MNHEY, CDR2 SMNVEV (reference sequence). CDR3 DNA: TGTGCCAGCAGTTTCGGGACAGGCACTGGCTACACCTTC. It encodes CASSFGTGTGYTF.

This chain links TRBV5-1 with TRBJ2-1, with D maybe TRBD1 (6 bases). Trimming pared 2 bases from V and 8 bases from J, leaving 14 bases between. CDR3 size: 14 residues. Per the germline V gene, CDR1 is SGHRS and CDR2 is YFSETQ. CDR3 sequence: CASSLQGSRDEQFF. CDR3 nucleotides: TGCGCCAGCAGCTTACAGGGTTCACGGGATGAGCAGTTCTTC.

The V and J genes are TRBV9 and TRBJ2-3, with D possibly matching TRBD2 (5 bases). The CDR3 spans 15 residues. Trimming removed 0 bases at V and 7 bases at J, with 15 bases between. From germline, CDR1 is SGDLS and CDR2 YYNGEE. CDR3 sequence: CASSVGVASFHTQYF. The CDR3 DNA sequence: TGTGCCAGCAGCGTAGGTGTGGCTAGCTTTCATACGCAGTATTTT.

The chain employs TRBV6-4 and TRBJ2-2; 8 bases align to TRBD2. The CDR3 covers 16 residues. Trimming cost V 0 bases and J 0 bases; bases outside gene matches: 0. The germline gives CDR1 MRHNA, CDR2 SNTAGT. In DNA form, the CDR3 reads TGTGCCAGCAGTGACTCACTAGCGGCGAACACCGGGGAGCTGTTTTTT. Its translation: CASSDSLAANTGELFF.

CDR3 sequence (DNA): TGTGCCACCACAGGACAGACGAACACTGAAGCTTTCTTT. As protein: CATTGQTNTEAFF. The V call is TRBV10-3, the J call TRBJ1-1; D is possibly TRBD1 (6 bases). Looked up from germline, CDR1 is ENHRY and CDR2 is SYGVKD. This CDR3 is 13 amino acids long. The V end lost 10 bases, the J end lost 1 base, and 13 bases lay between the germline ends.

The chain has TRBV5-1 and TRBJ2-7; 7 positions match TRBD1. V dropped 0 bases and J dropped 2; count of bases not matched to a gene: 5. The germline gives CDR1 SGHRS, CDR2 YFSETQ. The CDR3 contains 15 residues. Written as DNA, the CDR3 is TGCGCCAGCAGCTTGGACAGGGGTAGGGCCTACGAGCAGTACTTC. Amino acids: CASSLDRGRAYEQYF.

The V call is TRBV7-2, the J call TRBJ2-4, with TRBD1 identical over 7 bases. CDR1 is SGHTA, CDR2 FQGNSA, per germline. V was clipped by 5 bases and J by 4 bases; unmatched bases: 14. The CDR3 covers 17 residues. CDR3 region: CASSLTTGVGRKNIQYF. DNA for the CDR3: TGTGCCAGCAGCCTAACTACAGGGGTAGGCAGGAAAAACATTCAGTACTTC.

The rearrangement links TRBV5-4 to TRBJ1-4; D may be TRBD1 (6 bases). The CDR3 is 16 residues long. The V end was cut by 3 bases, the J end by 1 base, with 13 bases between. The germline CDR1 and CDR2 sequences are SGHNT and YYREEE (reference sequence). The DNA for the CDR3 is TGTGCCAGCAGCTCAAGATTACAGGGAACTAATGAAAAACTGTTTTTT. This gives the protein CASSSRLQGTNEKLFF.

The J gene is TRBJ1-2, the V gene TRBV27; possible D gene TRBD1, 5 bases. This CDR3 is 14 amino acids long. Trimming cost V 7 bases and J 0 bases, with 12 bases left between them. CDR1 and CDR2 (germline): MNHEY, SMNVEV (reference sequence). The DNA of the CDR3 is TGTGCCAGCAAAAGGGCGGGGGCTAACTATGGCTACACCTTC. This codes for CASKRAGANYGYTF.

This chain links TRBV6-6 with TRBJ1-2; D is unclear. The CDR3 contains 14 residues. Germline V gene lookup returns CDR1 MNHNY and CDR2 SVGAGI (reference sequence). The V gene lost 2 bases and the J gene lost 7 bases, with 14 bases spanning the gap. This CDR3 reads CASSYMGRLGGYTF. DNA for the CDR3: TGTGCCAGCAGTTACATGGGGAGGCTGGGTGGCTACACCTTC.